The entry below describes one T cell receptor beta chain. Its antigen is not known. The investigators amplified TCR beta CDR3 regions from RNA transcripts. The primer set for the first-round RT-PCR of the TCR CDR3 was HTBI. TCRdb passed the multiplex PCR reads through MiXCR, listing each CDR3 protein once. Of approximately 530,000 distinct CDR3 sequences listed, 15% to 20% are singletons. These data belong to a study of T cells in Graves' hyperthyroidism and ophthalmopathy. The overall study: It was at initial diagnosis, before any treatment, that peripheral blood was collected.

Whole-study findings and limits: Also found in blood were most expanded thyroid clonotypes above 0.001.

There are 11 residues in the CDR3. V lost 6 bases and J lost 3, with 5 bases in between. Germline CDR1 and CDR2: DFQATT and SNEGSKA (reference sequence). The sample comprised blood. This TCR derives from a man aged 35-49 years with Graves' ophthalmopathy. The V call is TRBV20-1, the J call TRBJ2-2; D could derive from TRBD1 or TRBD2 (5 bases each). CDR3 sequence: CSAGDTGELFF. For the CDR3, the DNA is TGCAGTGCGGGGGACACCGGGGAGCTGTTTTTT.